This TCR beta chain derives from a study of cytomegalovirus exposure and HLA in healthy donors. The study, taken as a whole, reports: Per a prior analysis, the majority of TCR beta V segments were productive roughly 87% or roughly 30% of the time.

This CDR3 spans 15 amino acids. Trimming left V 1 base short and J 6 bases short, with 15 bases between. CDR1 and CDR2 from the germline V gene are SEHNR and FQNEAQ (reference sequence). The study ran its PCR with 60 Vbeta and 13 Jbeta primers. The method was immunoSEQ multiplex PCR; TCRdb's version includes in-frame clones alone and lacks a portion of them. The table lists about 220,000 clones, 76% of them singletons, with 0.63% in the top ten. As for this clone: Its antigen is currently unknown.

The chain employs TRBV7-9 and TRBJ1-1; D is perhaps TRBD1 (6 bases). Material: PBMCs. This TCR was recovered from a man aged 18 to 29 in good health and CMV-seronegative. The CDR3 reads CASSLGRGALSEAFF. DNA of the CDR3: TGTGCCAGCAGCTTAGGCAGGGGCGCTCTCTCTGAAGCTTTCTTT. Full variable domain (missing parts from reference TRBV7-9 and TRBJ1-1): DTGVSQNPRHKITKRGQNVTFRCDPISEHNRLYWYRQTLGQGPEFLTYFQNEAQLEKSRLLSDRFSAERPKGSFSTLEIQRTEQGDSAMYLCASSLGRGALSEAFFGQGTRLTVV.